Each of the 10 T cell receptor beta chains below was sequenced from the same sample in a study of blood T cell repertoires in COVID-19. Data came from immunoSEQ multiplex PCR; TCRdb stores just in-frame clones and leaves some out. The sample lists fewer than 100,000 clones, 75% to 95% seen once, with over 1.5% in the top ten. Sequenced input: peripheral blood. All receptors come from a woman aged 50 to 60 in a cohort sampled during active COVID-19.

The rearrangement links TRBV9 to TRBJ1-4; tentative D call: TRBD1 (5 bases). Germline V lookup: CDR1 SGDLS, CDR2 YYNGEE. The V and J ends lost 2 bases and 6 bases respectively, with 14 bases between them. This CDR3 region has 15 residues. The CDR3 loop is CASSVQPGQYEKLFF. In nucleotides, the CDR3 is TGTGCCAGCAGCGTTCAACCAGGGCAATATGAAAAACTGTTTTTT. Complete variable domain (other parts from reference TRBV9 and TRBJ1-4): DSGVTQTPKHLITATGQRVTLRCSPRSGDLSVYWYQQSLDQGLQFLIQYYNGEERAKGNILERFSAQQFPDLHSELNLSSLELGDSALYFCASSVQPGQYEKLFFGSGTQLSVL.

This chain links TRBV2 with TRBJ2-3; TRBD2 agrees at 9 bases. CDR1 is SNHLY, CDR2 FYNNEI, per germline. V was clipped by 4 bases and J by 2 bases; unmatched bases: 4. The length of the CDR3 is 15 residues. DNA for the CDR3: TGTGCCAGCAGTGCAATAGCGGGGGTCACAGATACGCAGTATTTT. Its translation: CASSAIAGVTDTQYF.

The chain combines TRBV28 with TRBJ1-4, with D perhaps matching TRBD1 (6 bases). The CDR3 totals 14 residues. Germline lookup yields CDR1 MDHEN and CDR2 SYDVKM. The V and J ends lost 3 bases and 8 bases respectively, with 13 bases between them. DNA of the CDR3: TGTGCCAGCAGTTTGCGGGGGGCGGGGGAAAAACTGTTTTTT. Its translation is CASSLRGAGEKLFF.

The V call is TRBV7-3, the J call TRBJ1-2, with TRBD1 matching 10 bases. The V gene's germline CDR1 is SGHTA and CDR2 FQGTGA. This CDR3 has 14 amino acids. V lost 2 bases and J lost 8; bases outside the gene matches: 5. The chain's CDR3 is CASSLGQGEGGYTF. The CDR3 nucleotides are TGTGCCAGCAGCTTAGGACAGGGGGAAGGCGGCTACACCTTC.

DNA of the CDR3: TGTGCCAGCAGCTTAGGACAGGGGCATGAGCAGTTCTTC. Its translation is CASSLGQGHEQFF. The chain employs TRBV11-3 and TRBJ2-1; 8 bases fit TRBD1. The CDR3 sequence is 13 residues long. Germline values: CDR1 SGHNT, CDR2 YENEEA. Unmatched junction bases numbered 1, after V lost 1 base and J lost 8 bases.

This clone was seen once. The J gene is TRBJ1-1, the V gene TRBV6-5; 8 nucleotides match TRBD1. After removal of 2 bases from V and 6 bases from J, the junction contained 8 bases not matched to a gene. The CDR3 totals 15 residues. Germline loops: CDR1 MNHEY, CDR2 SVGAGI. CDR3 loop: CASSYDGTGRAEAFF. The DNA of the CDR3 is TGTGCCAGCAGTTACGATGGGACAGGTAGAGCTGAAGCTTTCTTT.

CDR3 sequence reads: CAWSEGTGNTEAFF. CDR3 in DNA: TGTGCCTGGAGTGAAGGGACAGGGAACACTGAAGCTTTCTTT. The rearrangement uses TRBV30 and TRBJ1-1; 8 bases agree with TRBD1. CDR1 is GTSNPN, CDR2 SVGIG, per germline (reference sequence). This CDR3 is 14 amino acids long. The ends lost 1 base at V and 1 base at J; junction bases unmatched: 2. Full variable domain (outside the CDR3, taken from reference TRBV30 and TRBJ1-1): SQTIHQWPATLVQPVGSPLSLECTVEGTSNPNLYWYRQAAGRGLQLLFYSVGIGQISSEVPQNLSASRPQDRQFILSSKKLLLSDSGFYLCAWSEGTGNTEAFFGQGTRLTVV.

The J gene is TRBJ2-7, the V gene TRBV7-8; unclear D gene. Germline CDR1 reads SGHVS; CDR2 reads FQNEAQ. The CDR3 has 14 residues. Trimming took off 2 bases at V and 6 bases at J, with 14 bases between the two ends. CDR3 protein: CASSLRLATIEQYF. For the CDR3, the DNA is TGTGCCAGCAGCTTACGGTTAGCTACGATCGAGCAGTACTTC.

The chain is built from TRBV18 and TRBJ2-3; TRBD2 is a possible D gene (6 bases). The CDR3 runs to 15 residues. The germline V gene encodes CDR1 KGHSH and CDR2 LQKENI. With 3 bases removed from V and 8 bases from J, the gap between germline ends came to 18 bases. The CDR3: CASSPPVGSGGTQYF. The CDR3 DNA reads as TGTGCCAGCTCACCCCCGGTAGGTAGCGGAGGTACGCAGTATTTT.

This clone was recorded a few times. The genes are TRBV30 and TRBJ1-2; D remains unclear. Trimming cost V 0 bases and J 8 bases, with 25 bases left between them. The CDR3 contains 17 residues. Germline CDR1 is GTSNPN and CDR2 is SVGIG (reference sequence). CDR3 sequence (DNA): TGTGCCTGGAGTGTAAAGCCCCTCGTCCGGGGAGTAAGGGGCTACACCTTC. Translating gives CAWSVKPLVRGVRGYTF.